One sample yielded the 16 T cell receptor beta chains listed below, sequenced in a study of identical twins (dated by TCRdb to 2016 to 2017). Library construction relied on 5' RACE. Instrument on record: Illumina HiSeq 2000. TCRdb reprocessing: public reads trimmed at Q25 with fastp, clones called with MiXCR, in-frame beta chains kept. Duplicate CDR3 protein sequences are folded into a single record with the most common DNA and genes. For this sample the table gives around 250,000 distinct CDR3 sequences, of which about 8.3% were detected only once. The ten largest clonotypes hold less than 4% of the sample. These records were also assigned to another study, of yellow fever vaccine responses in identical twins.

The sample comprised CD8+ T cells sorted from blood. The receptors here all came from a woman aged 18-35 years in good health.

This clonotype was counted only a few times. V gene TRBV6-2 or TRBV6-3 combines with J gene TRBJ1-1, with unresolved D. V was trimmed by 2 bases and J by 3 bases, leaving 7 bases between them. Germline V lookup: CDR1 MNHEY, CDR2 SVGEGT. The length of the CDR3 is 13 residues. As DNA, the CDR3 is TGTGCCAGCAGTTACGGAAAGGACACTGAAGCTTTCTTT. Protein product: CASSYGKDTEAFF.

V is TRBV28 and J is TRBJ2-3; D possibly corresponds to TRBD1 (6 bases). The V and J ends lost 6 bases and 0 bases respectively, with 16 bases between them. In germline, CDR1 is MDHEN, CDR2 SYDVKM. The CDR3 sequence is 16 residues long. This chain's CDR3 is CASRPNRDRSTDTQYF. CDR3 DNA sequence: TGTGCCAGCAGACCCAACAGGGATCGGAGCACAGATACGCAGTATTTT.

V is TRBV20-1 and J is TRBJ2-5; 7 bases agree with TRBD1. CDR1 and CDR2 (germline): DFQATT, SNEGSKA (reference sequence). The junction had 8 bases not matched to a gene; V was cut back by 0 bases and J by 1 base. The CDR3 is made up of 16 amino acids. CDR3 in amino acids: CSARDVGRDSQETQYF. In DNA, the CDR3 is TGCAGTGCTAGAGATGTCGGTCGGGACAGCCAAGAGACCCAGTACTTC.

This clonotype was seen ten or more times. The chain couples TRBV6-5 to TRBJ1-1; no firm D call. There are 13 residues in the CDR3. V lost 0 bases and J lost 2, with 4 bases in between. In germline, CDR1 is MNHEY, CDR2 SVGAGI. The chain's CDR3 is CASSYSHNTEAFF. DNA of the CDR3: TGTGCCAGCAGTTACTCTCACAACACTGAAGCTTTCTTT.

The chain has TRBV6-5 and TRBJ2-3; D assignment may be TRBD1 or TRBD2 (7 bases each). The germline V and J ends were trimmed by 2 bases and 4 bases, with 13 bases remaining between them. Germline CDR1 MNHEY, CDR2 SVGAGI. The CDR3 loop spans 15 amino acids. CDR3 DNA: TGTGCCAGCAGTTACGGGGGAGGGGGCCCAGATACGCAGTATTTT. It codes for CASSYGGGGPDTQYF.

This clonotype was detected only a few times. The chain has TRBV20-1 and TRBJ2-7, with D possibly being TRBD1 (5 bases). CDR3 length: 15 residues. CDR1 and CDR2 (germline): DFQATT, SNEGSKA (reference sequence). Trimming removed 6 bases from V and 4 bases from J, with 22 bases in between. The chain's CDR3 is CSARPSTAPLYEQYF. For the CDR3, the DNA is TGCAGTGCCCGACCCTCGACAGCCCCATTATACGAGCAGTACTTC.

The J gene is TRBJ2-2, the V gene TRBV20-1; TRBD1 agrees at 8 bases. CDR1 is DFQATT and CDR2 is SNEGSKA in the germline V gene (reference sequence). V lost 6 bases, J lost 0 bases, and 6 bases stayed unmatched. The CDR3 consists of 15 residues. The CDR3 DNA sequence: TGCAGTGCGAGGACAGGGCTATCGAACACCGGGGAGCTGTTTTTT. Translating it yields CSARTGLSNTGELFF.

In its sample, this clonotype was seen a few times. This chain joins TRBV14 and TRBJ2-7, with D possibly TRBD2 on 5 matching bases. V was clipped by 3 bases and J by 0 bases, with 15 bases between them. This CDR3 is built from 16 residues. The V gene's germline CDR1 is SGHDN and CDR2 FVKESK. Here the CDR3 DNA reads TGTGCCAGCAGCCACACAGCGGACTCAGTCTCCTACGAGCAGTACTTC. Translation: CASSHTADSVSYEQYF.

This clonotype was detected ten times or more. V is TRBV9 and J is TRBJ2-7; 13 bases are a match to TRBD2. This CDR3 has 15 residues. With 3 bases clipped from V and 2 bases from J, the junction kept 2 bases outside the gene matches. The germline CDR1 and CDR2 sequences are SGDLS and YYNGEE. The CDR3 region has the DNA TGTGCCAGCAGCGCCGGGACTAGCGGGACCTACGAGCAGTACTTC. The encoded protein is CASSAGTSGTYEQYF. Using reference TRBV9 and TRBJ2-7 for the parts outside the CDR3, the full variable domain is DSGVTQTPKHLITATGQRVTLRCSPRSGDLSVYWYQQSLDQGLQFLIQYYNGEERAKGNILERFSAQQFPDLHSELNLSSLELGDSALYFCASSAGTSGTYEQYFGPGTRLTVT.

This clonotype was counted a few times. This rearrangement joins TRBV7-3 to TRBJ2-7; 7 bases map to TRBD1. J was trimmed by 5 bases and V by 3 bases; bases with no gene match: 1. Germline V gives CDR1 SGHTA, CDR2 FQGTGA. This CDR3 comprises 12 residues. The CDR3 loop reads CASSFTGDEQYF. The CDR3 nucleotides are TGTGCCAGCAGCTTCACAGGGGACGAGCAGTACTTC. The full variable domain, rest sourced from reference TRBV7-3 and TRBJ2-7, is GAGVSQTPSNKVTEKGKYVELRCDPISGHTALYWYRQSLGQGPEFLIYFQGTGAADDSGLPNDRFFAVRPEGSVSTLKIQRTERGDSAVYLCASSFTGDEQYFGPGTRLTVT.

V usage is TRBV12-5 and J usage is TRBJ2-3, with 9 bases matching TRBD2. From germline, CDR1 is LGHNT and CDR2 FRNRAP. Losses at the gene ends were 3 bases for V and 5 bases for J; bases not matched to a gene: 6. The CDR3 covers 15 residues. The CDR3: CASGFLAGTLDTQYF. The CDR3 DNA reads as TGTGCTAGTGGTTTCCTAGCGGGAACGTTAGATACGCAGTATTTT.

The V and J genes are TRBV20-1 and TRBJ1-2, with D unclear. V lost 3 bases to trimming and J lost 2 bases, with 7 bases between them. The CDR3 runs to 12 residues. CDR1 DFQATT and CDR2 SNEGSKA come from the germline V gene (reference sequence). The CDR3 DNA follows: TGCAGTGCTAGGGACGAAAACTATGGCTACACCTTC. The encoded protein is CSARDENYGYTF.

The chain employs TRBV15 and TRBJ2-3; 14 nucleotides match TRBD2. The V gene's germline CDR1 is LNHNV and CDR2 YYDKDF (reference sequence). The V gene end was trimmed by 0 bases and the J gene end by 2 bases; junction bases not matched to a gene: 13. The CDR3 contains 21 residues. The CDR3 loop is CATSRDLTSGGATLYTDTQYF. The CDR3 bases are TGTGCCACCAGCAGAGACCTGACTAGCGGGGGGGCCACACTATACACAGATACGCAGTATTTT.

The chain has TRBV11-2 and TRBJ2-3, with 7 positions matching TRBD2. Germline V CDR1 and CDR2: SGHAT, FQNNGV. After removal of 1 base from V and 3 bases from J, the junction contained 13 bases not matched to a gene. This CDR3 region has 18 residues. CDR3 sequence (DNA): TGTGCCAGCAGCTTAGTATTTCTGGCGGGAGAGAAGACAGATACGCAGTATTTT. It is translated as CASSLVFLAGEKTDTQYF.

This clonotype was detected many times. V and J are TRBV29-1 and TRBJ1-2, with D tentatively TRBD1 (5 bases). V dropped 1 base and J dropped 4 bases, with 10 bases sitting between them. This CDR3 has 13 residues. Germline CDR1 is SQVTM and CDR2 is ANQGSEA. CDR3 nucleotide sequence: TGCAGCGTTGAAGTAGAACAGGTCTATGGCTACACCTTC. This codes for CSVEVEQVYGYTF.

Ten or more counts support this clonotype. V gene TRBV7-2 combines with J gene TRBJ2-1; D remains ambiguous. Germline V lookup: CDR1 SGHTA, CDR2 FQGNSA. V lost 6 bases to trimming and J lost 4 bases, with 19 bases between them. This CDR3 contains 16 residues. The CDR3: CASRLPLLLTYNEQFF. The CDR3 nucleotides read TGTGCCAGCAGGCTCCCCCTGCTTCTAACATACAATGAGCAGTTCTTC.